The 29 T cell receptor beta chains below were found in one sample sequenced in a study of shared clonotypes between healthy human individuals (TCRdb year 2020). For the CD8 naive samples, CD45RO-negative cells were positively selected for CCR7, yielding a CD45RA+CCR7+ population from which TemRA cells were excluded. Library preparation was by the immunoSEQ multiplex PCR assay. TCRdb obtained this table from immuneACCESS and retained in-frame rearrangements with V and J assigned. These tables miss some clones; where compared with another copy, unresolved V genes account for less than half of the shortfall, and the remainder is unexplained. The sample yields fewer than 850,000 clones; 95% to 97% were counted once. The biggest ten clones account for around 0.21% of the sample. The material sequenced was naive CD8+ T cells sorted from blood. The cell subset or site label corresponds to: CD45RA+CCR7+. The receptors were gathered from a man younger than 40 in good health.

The chain is built from TRBV7-8 and TRBJ2-1, with D tentatively TRBD2 (6 bases). V was cut by 5 bases and J by 0 bases, with 23 bases left in between. From germline, CDR1 is SGHVS and CDR2 FQNEAQ. The CDR3 has 19 residues. The CDR3 loop reads CASSPLARATADSYNEQFF. The CDR3 region has the DNA TGTGCCAGCAGCCCCCTAGCGAGGGCGACAGCGGACTCCTACAATGAGCAGTTCTTC.

The chain uses TRBV7-8 and TRBJ2-1; TRBD1 or TRBD2 may be the D gene (7 bases each). This CDR3 comprises 16 residues. Germline V gives CDR1 SGHVS, CDR2 FQNEAQ. Trimming removed 4 bases from V and 8 bases from J, with 21 bases in between. The CDR3 DNA follows: TGTGCCAGCAGCTCAGGGGGGGCCACTAGGGTAGATGAGCAGTTCTTC. It codes for CASSSGGATRVDEQFF.

The CDR3 sequence: CASSLGRTEAFF. Written as DNA, the CDR3 is TGTGCCAGCAGCTTGGGAAGAACTGAAGCTTTCTTT. The chain combines TRBV5-4 with TRBJ1-1, with D unclear. Germline assignment: CDR1 SGHNT and CDR2 YYREEE (reference sequence). The CDR3 extends over 12 amino acids. The V and J ends lost 0 bases and 5 bases respectively, with 5 bases between them.

This rearrangement joins TRBV7-6 to TRBJ2-3; D remains unclear. This CDR3 region has 15 residues. V lost 1 base and J 0 bases, leaving 8 bases between the germline ends. Germline CDR1 SGHVS, CDR2 FNYEAQ. CDR3 region: CASSLGPSSTDTQYF. The DNA for the CDR3 is TGTGCCAGCAGCTTAGGCCCCAGCAGCACAGATACGCAGTATTTT.

The gene calls are TRBV7-9 and TRBJ2-7; D is ambiguous. CDR1 SEHNR and CDR2 FQNEAQ come from the germline V gene (reference sequence). V lost 5 bases, J lost 1 base, and 6 bases lay in between. This CDR3 region has 12 residues. The CDR3 nucleotides are TGTGCCAGCAGCCATTCGTCCTACGAGCAGTACTTC. As protein: CASSHSSYEQYF.

The chain uses TRBV7-9 and TRBJ2-1; D not certain. V was cut by 5 bases and J by 8 bases, with 10 bases left in between. The CDR3 totals 12 residues. Germline-derived CDR1 and CDR2 are SEHNR and FQNEAQ (reference sequence). CDR3 DNA: TGTGCCAGCAGCCACGTCTGGGATGAGCAGTTCTTC. It yields the protein CASSHVWDEQFF. The full variable domain, its missing parts supplied by reference TRBV7-9 and TRBJ2-1, is DTGVSQNPRHKITKRGQNVTFRCDPISEHNRLYWYRQTLGQGPEFLTYFQNEAQLEKSRLLSDRFSAERPKGSFSTLEIQRTEQGDSAMYLCASSHVWDEQFFGPGTRLTVL.

The chain has TRBV29-1 and TRBJ2-7; 8 bases fit TRBD2. The V gene end was trimmed by 6 bases and the J gene end by 2 bases; junction bases not matched to a gene: 3. Germline assignment: CDR1 SQVTM and CDR2 ANQGSEA. There are 12 residues in the CDR3. The CDR3 DNA is TGCAGCGTCCGGGAGGGAACCTACGAGCAGTACTTC. Protein sequence: CSVREGTYEQYF.

This rearrangement joins TRBV11-3 to TRBJ2-7; D assignment may be TRBD1 or TRBD2 (5 bases each). CDR3 length: 13 amino acids. Germline CDR1 reads SGHNT; CDR2 reads YENEEA. Trimming shortened V by 3 bases and J by 3 bases, and 9 bases separated the two germline ends. The CDR3: CASSFGAGYEQYF. DNA of the CDR3: TGTGCCAGCAGCTTTGGGGCGGGCTACGAGCAGTACTTC.

The chain has TRBV27 and TRBJ2-7; 11 nucleotides match TRBD2. Trimming at V came to 8 bases and at J to 6 bases, leaving 21 bases not matched to a gene. From germline, CDR1 is MNHEY and CDR2 SMNVEV (reference sequence). This CDR3 has 18 amino acids. For the CDR3, the DNA is TGTGCCAGCGGGGCGATGGCGACAACTAGCGGGAGAGGCTCCGAGCAGTACTTC. Protein sequence: CASGAMATTSGRGSEQYF.

The genes are TRBV27 and TRBJ1-5; 7 bases map to TRBD1. Germline loops: CDR1 MNHEY, CDR2 SMNVEV (reference sequence). The CDR3 runs to 13 residues. J gave up 4 bases and V 6 bases, and 3 bases lay outside the gene matches. CDR3 loop: CASRRGQNQPQHF. CDR3 coding DNA: TGTGCCAGCAGGAGGGGGCAAAATCAGCCCCAGCATTTT.

The chain combines TRBV4-1 with TRBJ2-7; D is perhaps TRBD1 (5 bases). Germline values: CDR1 MGHRA, CDR2 YSYEKL. The CDR3 runs 13 residues. V shed 1 base and J shed 5 bases, with 9 bases lying between them. The CDR3 DNA reads as TGCGCCAGCAGCCAAGTATGGGGCGACGAGCAGTACTTC. Translated, it gives CASSQVWGDEQYF.

V and J are TRBV6-1 and TRBJ2-1; no definite D call. The ends were cut back, 4 bases at V and 9 bases at J, with 16 bases in the middle. Germline-derived CDR1 and CDR2 are MNHNS and SASEGT. The CDR3 sequence is 14 residues long. The CDR3 protein is CASSAGVLGFEQFF. The CDR3 nucleotides read TGTGCCAGCAGTGCTGGAGTATTGGGTTTTGAGCAGTTCTTC.

CDR3 DNA sequence: TGTGCAAGTCGCTTAAATTACGGGGGACAGCTTGGGGAGACCCAGTACTTC. Its translation: CASRLNYGGQLGETQYF. This chain joins TRBV12-2 and TRBJ2-5; TRBD1 was called by the table and not checked on the DNA. TRBV12-2 is designated a pseudogene. CDR3 length: 17 residues.

The chain joins TRBV13 to TRBJ2-7, with 9 bases that match TRBD2. Germline V gene sequence: CDR1 PRHDT, CDR2 FYEKMQ (reference sequence). The CDR3 covers 14 residues. Germline trimming cut 4 bases from V and 2 bases from J; bases unmatched to any gene: 3. DNA for the CDR3: TGTGCCAGCAGCTCGGGACTAGCAGCCTACGAGCAGTACTTC. It specifies CASSSGLAAYEQYF.

The genes are TRBV14 and TRBJ2-7, with D unclear. CDR3 length: 12 residues. Trimming removed 4 bases from V and 2 bases from J, with 6 bases in between. Germline CDR1 SGHDN, CDR2 FVKESK. The CDR3 loop is CASSRRTYEQYF. The DNA of the CDR3 is TGTGCCAGCAGCCGCCGAACCTACGAGCAGTACTTC. The full variable domain, rest sourced from reference TRBV14 and TRBJ2-7, is EAGVTQFPSHSVIEKGQTVTLRCDPISGHDNLYWYRRVMGKEIKFLLHFVKESKQDESGMPNNRFLAERTGGTYSTLKVQPAELEDSGVYFCASSRRTYEQYFGPGTRLTVT.

The rearrangement links TRBV5-1 to TRBJ2-3; possibly TRBD2 for D (5 bases). The V gene lost 0 bases and the J gene lost 4 bases, with 9 bases spanning the gap. Germline CDR1 is SGHRS and CDR2 is YFSETQ. The CDR3 is 14 amino acids. The CDR3 protein is CASSLALGPDTQYF. The CDR3 DNA sequence: TGCGCCAGCAGCTTGGCACTAGGGCCAGATACGCAGTATTTT.

This chain links TRBV9 with TRBJ2-1, with 9 bases fitting TRBD2. This CDR3 spans 15 amino acids. CDR1 is SGDLS, CDR2 YYNGEE, per germline. With V trimmed by 0 bases and J by 6 bases, 4 bases remained unmatched. The chain's CDR3 is CASSVASGKANEQFF. The CDR3 DNA reads as TGTGCCAGCAGCGTAGCTAGCGGGAAGGCCAATGAGCAGTTCTTC. The complete variable domain, with remaining parts taken from reference TRBV9 and TRBJ2-1, reads DSGVTQTPKHLITATGQRVTLRCSPRSGDLSVYWYQQSLDQGLQFLIQYYNGEERAKGNILERFSAQQFPDLHSELNLSSLELGDSALYFCASSVASGKANEQFFGPGTRLTVL.

The genes are TRBV11-3 and TRBJ2-1; 8 bases map to TRBD2. The CDR3 extends over 15 amino acids. The germline V gene has CDR1 SGHNT and CDR2 YENEEA. The V gene end was trimmed by 4 bases and the J gene end by 4 bases; junction bases not matched to a gene: 6. CDR3 residues: CASSSREGPYNEQFF. CDR3 in DNA: TGTGCCAGCAGCTCCCGGGAGGGCCCATACAATGAGCAGTTCTTC. Full variable domain (rest looked up from reference TRBV11-3 and TRBJ2-1): EAGVVQSPRYKIIEKKQPVAFWCNPISGHNTLYWYLQNLGQGPELLIRYENEEAVDDSQLPKDRFSAERLKGVDSTLKIQPAELGDSAVYLCASSSREGPYNEQFFGPGTRLTVL.

In nucleotides, the CDR3 is TGTGCCAGCAGCTCGACAGTATCCAATGAAAAACTGTTTTTT. It encodes CASSSTVSNEKLFF. The V and J genes are TRBV7-9 and TRBJ1-4; a weak D match, TRBD1 (5 bases). Germline lookup yields CDR1 SEHNR and CDR2 FQNEAQ (reference sequence). V gave up 4 bases and J gave up 5 bases, with 11 bases separating them. This CDR3 has 14 residues.

The rearrangement joins TRBV7-9 to TRBJ1-1; 7 nucleotides agree with TRBD1. With V trimmed by 4 bases and J by 2 bases, 4 bases remained unmatched. The CDR3 loop spans 14 amino acids. CDR1 and CDR2 (germline): SEHNR, FQNEAQ (reference sequence). CDR3: CASSSRGSNTEAFF. The CDR3 nucleotides are TGTGCCAGCAGCTCCAGGGGGTCCAACACTGAAGCTTTCTTT.

The chain combines TRBV10-2 with TRBJ1-1, with 8 positions matching TRBD1. Germline lookup yields CDR1 WSHSY and CDR2 SAAADI. The J segment lost 7 bases and the V segment lost 2 bases, leaving 3 bases of the junction unmatched. The CDR3 is 13 residues long. CDR3 nucleotide sequence: TGCGCCAGCAGTGAGGGGACAGGTTTTGAAGCTTTCTTT. Amino acids: CASSEGTGFEAFF.

J is TRBJ2-2 and V is TRBV7-2; D remains unclear. The CDR3 runs to 13 residues. The V gene lost 7 bases and the J gene lost 0 bases, with 6 bases spanning the gap. Per germline, CDR1 SGHTA and CDR2 FQGNSA. CDR3 sequence (DNA): TGTGCCAGCACACCTCCGAACACCGGGGAGCTGTTTTTT. Translated, it gives CASTPPNTGELFF. The full variable domain, rest sourced from reference TRBV7-2 and TRBJ2-2, is GAGVSQSPSNKVTEKGKDVELRCDPISGHTALYWYRQSLGQGLEFLIYFQGNSAPDKSGLPSDRFSAERTGGSVSTLTIQRTQQEDSAVYLCASTPPNTGELFFGEGSRLTVL.

The sample holds one count of this clone. The rearrangement links TRBV5-1 to TRBJ2-2; 9 bases line up with TRBD1. The junction had 14 bases not matched to a gene; V was cut back by 3 bases and J by 5 bases. This CDR3 has 18 amino acids. CDR1 SGHRS and CDR2 YFSETQ come from the germline V gene. CDR3 amino acids: CASSYWVPGQGRTGELFF. DNA for the CDR3: TGCGCCAGCAGCTATTGGGTCCCGGGACAGGGACGGACCGGGGAGCTGTTTTTT.

The rearrangement uses TRBV4-1 and TRBJ2-7; no clear D. Per the germline V gene, CDR1 is MGHRA and CDR2 is YSYEKL. Deletions cut 1 base from V and 7 bases from J, with 11 bases between. This CDR3 is 13 amino acids long. CDR3 residues: CASSQGLLLEQYF. In nucleotides, the CDR3 is TGCGCCAGCAGCCAAGGGTTGCTATTGGAGCAGTACTTC.

The table lists this clone with a count of one. The chain joins TRBV25-1 to TRBJ2-2, with unresolved D. V lost 3 bases to trimming and J lost 0 bases, with 8 bases between them. Germline V CDR1 and CDR2: MGHDK, SYGVNS. The CDR3 extends over 15 amino acids. CDR3 in DNA: TGTGCCAGCAGTGAGGTACTCACGAACACCGGGGAGCTGTTTTTT. Translated, it gives CASSEVLTNTGELFF.

In the case of this clone: Other nucleotide sequences from this sample produce the same CDR3. The chain combines TRBV18 with TRBJ2-7; D remains ambiguous. CDR1 is KGHSH and CDR2 is LQKENI in the germline V gene. With 6 bases removed from V and 7 bases from J, the gap between germline ends came to 10 bases. This CDR3 is 11 amino acids long. CDR3 loop: CASSPSGEQYF. The CDR3 nucleotides read TGTGCCAGCTCTCCTTCCGGGGAGCAGTACTTC.

This chain uses TRBV5-6 with TRBJ2-5; D ambiguous. This CDR3 comprises 10 residues. CDR1 SGHDT and CDR2 YYEEEE come from the germline V gene. V lost 4 bases and J lost 4, with 2 bases in between. CDR3 nucleotide sequence: TGTGCCAGCAGCGGAGAGACCCAGTACTTC. Residues: CASSGETQYF.

This chain links TRBV29-1 with TRBJ2-7; possibly TRBD2 for D (5 bases). The CDR3 extends over 12 amino acids. The V gene lost 4 bases and the J gene lost 3 bases, with 10 bases spanning the gap. Germline CDR1 and CDR2: SQVTM and ANQGSEA. The CDR3: CSVVVSDYEQYF. The DNA of the CDR3 is TGCAGCGTTGTGGTTAGCGACTACGAGCAGTACTTC.

CDR3 nucleotide sequence: TGTGCCAGCAGCTTAGAGTCTTTAAACAATGAGCAGTTCTTC. Its translation: CASSLESLNNEQFF. The rearrangement uses TRBV7-6 and TRBJ2-1; unclear D gene. The CDR3 has 14 amino acids. Germline CDR1 is SGHVS and CDR2 is FNYEAQ. The V end was cut by 1 base, the J end by 5 bases, with 9 bases between.